The clone carrying this T cell receptor beta chain is labeled as medium-sized. Its matching antigen is unknown. TCRdb passed the 5' RACE reads through MiXCR, listing each CDR3 protein once. The sample lists 4,900 or so distinct CDR3 sequences; approximately 24% were seen once. The entry originates in a study of spatial heterogeneity in lung cancer. Study results and caveats: Mutation counts in tumors were tracked by counts of expanded intratumoral alpha and beta TCRs. In tumor T cells, estimated coverage reached around 7.6% for alpha chains and about 13% for beta chains. Expanded TCR counts, ubiquitous and regional, correlated respectively with ubiquitous and regional nonsynonymous mutation counts.

Germline CDR1 is MNHNY and CDR2 is SVGAGI (reference sequence). Trimming shortened V by 0 bases and J by 8 bases, and 13 bases separated the two germline ends. The CDR3 length is 14 residues. Time point given: sample taken at primary tumor resection. The source of this sequence is a male donor with early-stage non-small cell lung cancer. The V and J genes are TRBV6-6 and TRBJ2-5; no definite D call. Here the sequenced sample was lung tumor tissue, taken at surgery. The CDR3 nucleotides are TGTGCCAGCAGTTACTCGACACCCATTAGTACCCAGTACTTC. Translating it yields CASSYSTPISTQYF.